What follows describes a single T cell receptor (beta chain). Its antigen is not identified. Clones were sequenced by immunoSEQ multiplex PCR, and TCRdb holds only the in-frame ones, with some missing. The sample carries some 80,000 clones, about 91% recorded once. This sample is part of a study of graft-versus-host responses after intestinal transplantation. The receptor was isolated from a human donor who was the organ donor for an intestinal transplant. The material sequenced was unstimulated CD8+ T cells sorted from spleen or lymph node cells, taken before transplant.

Here the CDR3 DNA reads TGTGCCAGCAGCGTAGACCCTAGCGGCGATGAGCAGTTCTTC. Translating it yields CASSVDPSGDEQFF. This rearrangement joins TRBV9 to TRBJ2-1, with 7 bases matching TRBD2. The CDR3 length is 14 residues. Germline V CDR1 and CDR2: SGDLS, YYNGEE. Losses at the gene ends were 0 bases for V and 8 bases for J; bases not matched to a gene: 5.